The 23 T cell receptor beta chains listed next were all sequenced from one sample in a study of CD8 T cells in ankylosing spondylitis. Each CDR3 protein gets one entry after TCRdb re-called the 5' RACE reads with MiXCR. The sample has around 150,000 distinct CDR3 sequences; about 32% are singletons. The sample consisted of synovial fluid, either unsorted or a sorted T cell fraction (not recorded which). The receptors derive from a male donor with ankylosing spondylitis.

This clonotype appeared a few times. DNA for the CDR3: TGTGCCAGCAGTTTTGGGGAACTGAACACCGGGGAGCTGTTTTTT. It yields the protein CASSFGELNTGELFF. V gene TRBV12-3 or TRBV12-4 combines with J gene TRBJ2-2; D is unresolved. The CDR3 is made up of 15 amino acids. Trimming cost V 3 bases and J 1 base, with 9 bases left between them.

Many counts were recorded for this clonotype. The chain employs TRBV6-1 and TRBJ1-4; the D is unclear. The CDR3 extends over 14 amino acids. CDR1 MNHNS and CDR2 SASEGT come from the germline V gene. V was trimmed by 5 bases and J by 5 bases, leaving 12 bases between them. The CDR3 here is CASSPRGGNEKLFF. CDR3 in DNA: TGTGCCAGCAGTCCACGAGGTGGGAATGAAAAACTGTTTTTT.

This clonotype came up once. The chain has TRBV3-1 and TRBJ1-6; D is uncertain. V lost 4 bases and J lost 8, with 9 bases in between. The CDR3 loop spans 13 amino acids. CDR1 and CDR2 from the germline V gene are LGHDT and YNNKEL (reference sequence). CDR3 coding DNA: TGTGCCAGCAGCCCAAGGCGGGATTCACCCCTCCACTTT. It encodes CASSPRRDSPLHF. Based on the CDR3 plus reference TRBV3-1 and TRBJ1-6, the full variable domain is DTAVSQTPKYLVTQMGNDKSIKCEQNLGHDTMYWYKQDSKKFLKIMFSYNNKELIINETVPNRFSPKSPDKAHLNLHINSLELGDSAVYFCASSPRRDSPLHFGNGTRLTVT.

The V gene is TRBV28, the J gene TRBJ1-2, with D possibly matching TRBD1 (6 bases). The CDR3 has 15 residues. V dropped 3 bases and J dropped 1 base, with 12 bases sitting between them. In germline, CDR1 is MDHEN, CDR2 SYDVKM. CDR3 sequence (DNA): TGTGCCAGCAGTTTTTCGGGGGGCGATAACTATGGCTACACCTTC. This gives the protein CASSFSGGDNYGYTF.

J is TRBJ1-1 and V is TRBV28, with 7 bases fitting TRBD1. The CDR3 covers 15 residues. Germline CDR1 and CDR2: MDHEN and SYDVKM. V dropped 1 base and J dropped 9; count of bases not matched to a gene: 11. CDR3 loop: CASSLSTRTGAKAFF. The CDR3 DNA is TGTGCCAGCAGTTTATCGACTAGGACAGGTGCGAAAGCTTTCTTT.

This clonotype was recorded many times. The V gene is TRBV15, the J gene TRBJ2-7, with a possible D match to TRBD1 (6 bases). The germline CDR1 and CDR2 sequences are LNHNV and YYDKDF (reference sequence). There are 15 residues in the CDR3. Trimming left V 1 base short and J 0 bases short, with 10 bases between. CDR3 sequence (DNA): TGTGCCACCAGCAGAGGGGGGCAGGGCTCCTACGAGCAGTACTTC. This encodes CATSRGGQGSYEQYF. Full variable domain (rest looked up from reference TRBV15 and TRBJ2-7): DAMVIQNPRYQVTQFGKPVTLSCSQTLNHNVMYWYQQKSSQAPKLLFHYYDKDFNNEADTPDNFQSRRPNTSFCFLDIRSPGLGDTAMYLCATSRGGQGSYEQYFGPGTRLTVT.

This clonotype was recorded a few times. The chain is built from TRBV25-1 and TRBJ1-1; tentatively, D is TRBD1 (6 bases). CDR3 length: 15 amino acids. Trimming shortened V by 1 base and J by 2 bases, and 11 bases separated the two germline ends. Germline-derived CDR1 and CDR2 are MGHDK and SYGVNS. CDR3 protein: CASSESGALNTEAFF. In nucleotides, the CDR3 is TGTGCCAGCAGTGAATCGGGGGCTCTTAACACTGAAGCTTTCTTT.

V gene TRBV9 combines with J gene TRBJ1-1, with TRBD1 as a possible D gene (6 bases). V was clipped by 4 bases and J by 1 base, with 11 bases between them. This CDR3 spans 14 amino acids. The germline V gene has CDR1 SGDLS and CDR2 YYNGEE. CDR3 loop: CASSPYRENTEAFF. The CDR3 coding sequence is TGTGCCAGCAGCCCTTACAGGGAGAACACTGAAGCTTTCTTT.

This clonotype came up many times. The J gene is TRBJ2-3, the V gene TRBV6-5, with 8 bases lining up with TRBD1. Per the germline V gene, CDR1 is MNHEY and CDR2 is SVGAGI. V shed 2 bases, J shed 0 bases, and the junction held 1 base outside the gene matches. This CDR3 region has 15 residues. Here the CDR3 reads CASSYTGGSTDTQYF. CDR3 sequence (DNA): TGTGCCAGCAGTTACACAGGGGGTAGCACAGATACGCAGTATTTT.

This rearrangement joins TRBV6-2 or TRBV6-3 to TRBJ2-2; D might be TRBD1 (6 bases). The V end lost 2 bases, the J end lost 6 bases, and 10 bases lay between the germline ends. The CDR3 sequence is 14 residues long. Germline V gene data show CDR1 as MNHEY and CDR2 as SVGEGT. CDR3 nucleotide sequence: TGTGCCAGCAGTTACATCAGGGGCCCCGGGGAGCTGTTTTTT. Its translation is CASSYIRGPGELFF.

The chain carries TRBV6-2 or TRBV6-3 and TRBJ1-5; D not certain. This CDR3 region has 18 residues. The V end was cut by 2 bases, the J end by 2 bases, with 19 bases between. Germline values: CDR1 MNHEY, CDR2 SVGEGT. The DNA for the CDR3 is TGTGCCAGCAGTTACGCCCCTGGACCGACCGGGGGCAATCAGCCCCAGCATTTT. Protein sequence: CASSYAPGPTGGNQPQHF.

The CDR3 DNA is TGCAGTGCACCACTGGTAGGTGCAGATACGCAGTATTTT. This sequence encodes CSAPLVGADTQYF. The V gene is TRBV20-1, the J gene TRBJ2-3; D unclear. CDR1 is DFQATT and CDR2 is SNEGSKA in the germline V gene (reference sequence). The CDR3 has 13 residues. V lost 6 bases and J lost 4, with 14 bases in between.

This clonotype was seen ten or more times. The chain joins TRBV5-6 to TRBJ1-1; TRBD1 matches at 7 bases. Germline CDR1 and CDR2: SGHDT and YYEEEE. V shed 0 bases, J shed 6 bases, and the junction held 5 bases outside the gene matches. The length of the CDR3 is 14 residues. The CDR3 region is CASSLAGGQSEAFF. In DNA, the CDR3 is TGTGCCAGCAGCTTGGCGGGGGGACAGTCTGAAGCTTTCTTT. Full variable domain (missing parts from reference TRBV5-6 and TRBJ1-1): DAGVTQSPTHLIKTRGQQVTLRCSPKSGHDTVSWYQQALGQGPQFIFQYYEEEERQRGNFPDRFSGHQFPNYSSELNVNALLLGDSALYLCASSLAGGQSEAFFGQGTRLTVV.

The chain employs TRBV11-2 and TRBJ2-7; D remains unclear. This CDR3 has 16 amino acids. Germline lookup yields CDR1 SGHAT and CDR2 FQNNGV. V was trimmed by 6 bases and J by 2 bases, leaving 20 bases between them. The CDR3 nucleotides read TGTGCCAGCAGACATTCCTCGGCTAGGAAGACCTACGAGCAGTACTTC. It encodes CASRHSSARKTYEQYF. Looking up the rest from reference TRBV11-2 and TRBJ2-7 gives the full variable domain: EAGVAQSPRYKIIEKRQSVAFWCNPISGHATLYWYQQILGQGPKLLIQFQNNGVVDDSQLPKDRFSAERLKGVDSTLKIQPAKLEDSAVYLCASRHSSARKTYEQYFGPGTRLTVT.

The CDR3 DNA follows: TGCAGCGCCCGAGGTGGTGAGGCCAACGTCCTGACTTTC. Translating gives CSARGGEANVLTF. The chain carries TRBV29-1 and TRBJ2-6, with no clear D. Germline CDR1 and CDR2: SQVTM and ANQGSEA. The CDR3 has 13 amino acids. V was pared by 7 bases and J by 6 bases, with 13 bases between. The full variable domain, completed using reference TRBV29-1 and TRBJ2-6, is SAVISQKPSRDICQRGTSLTIQCQVDSQVTMMFWYRQQPGQSLTLIATANQGSEATYESGFVIDKFPISRPNLTFSTLTVSNMSPEDSSIYLCSARGGEANVLTFGAGSRLTVL.

CDR3 in amino acids: CASSPTHFYFSYQPQHF. The DNA of the CDR3 is TGTGCCAGCAGTCCCACCCATTTCTACTTTTCGTATCAGCCCCAGCATTTT. This sequence joins TRBV28 and TRBJ1-5; no firm D call. From germline, CDR1 is MDHEN and CDR2 SYDVKM. V lost 5 bases and J 5 bases, leaving 22 bases between the germline ends. The CDR3 is 17 amino acids.

V and J are TRBV5-1 and TRBJ2-5; D is perhaps TRBD1 (6 bases). Per germline, CDR1 SGHRS and CDR2 YFSETQ. This CDR3 region has 15 residues. Trimming cost V 0 bases and J 2 bases, with 11 bases left between them. The CDR3 spells CASSLVQGSQETQYF. DNA for the CDR3: TGCGCCAGCAGCTTGGTCCAGGGGTCTCAAGAGACCCAGTACTTC.

This clonotype was seen a few times. The rearrangement links TRBV4-1 to TRBJ2-1, with D possibly being TRBD1 or TRBD2 (6 bases each). V was cut by 4 bases and J by 5 bases, with 12 bases left in between. The CDR3 has 14 residues. Germline V gene data show CDR1 as MGHRA and CDR2 as YSYEKL. The CDR3 region has the DNA TGCGCCAGCAGCCCCGGAGGGGGAAACAATGAGCAGTTCTTC. Translated: CASSPGGGNNEQFF.

In its sample, this clonotype was seen a few times. The chain recombines TRBV9 with TRBJ1-3; possible D gene TRBD1, 6 bases. V was cut by 0 bases and J by 0 bases, with 10 bases left in between. CDR1 is SGDLS, CDR2 YYNGEE, per germline. This CDR3 spans 16 amino acids. CDR3 nucleotides: TGTGCCAGCAGCGTAGGTCGGACAGCCTCTGGAAACACCATATATTTT. It translates to CASSVGRTASGNTIYF. The full variable domain, completed using reference TRBV9 and TRBJ1-3, is DSGVTQTPKHLITATGQRVTLRCSPRSGDLSVYWYQQSLDQGLQFLIQYYNGEERAKGNILERFSAQQFPDLHSELNLSSLELGDSALYFCASSVGRTASGNTIYFGEGSWLTVV.

This clonotype has just a few counts. This chain links TRBV6-2 or TRBV6-3 with TRBJ1-1; 9 nucleotides line up with TRBD1. The germline CDR1 and CDR2 sequences are MNHEY and SVGEGT. V lost 7 bases, J lost 1 base, and 10 bases stayed unmatched. This CDR3 is built from 16 residues. CDR3 in amino acids: CASTDPMGQGNTEAFF. Written as DNA, the CDR3 is TGTGCCAGCACGGACCCCATGGGACAGGGGAACACTGAAGCTTTCTTT.

The chain's CDR3 is CASTGSGRNSYNEQFF. CDR3 coding DNA: TGTGCCAGTACCGGTTCCGGGAGGAACTCCTACAATGAGCAGTTCTTC. The chain recombines TRBV19 with TRBJ2-1, with 7 nucleotides matching TRBD2. The germline gives CDR1 LNHDA, CDR2 SQIVND (reference sequence). J lost 0 bases, V lost 7 bases, and 9 bases had no gene match. The CDR3 runs to 16 residues.

This clonotype has just a few counts. V usage is TRBV5-1 and J usage is TRBJ1-1; possible D gene TRBD1, 5 bases. V lost 2 bases to trimming and J lost 1 base, with 12 bases between them. This CDR3 has 15 amino acids. Germline V gene lookup returns CDR1 SGHRS and CDR2 YFSETQ. The chain's CDR3 is CASSLSRDPNTEAFF. Here the CDR3 DNA reads TGCGCCAGCAGCTTATCCCGGGACCCGAACACTGAAGCTTTCTTT.

The DNA for the CDR3 is TGTACCCGCAGTTTAGCCCTAGCGGGGAACCCGTTCAACACCGGGGAGCTGTTTTTT. It yields the protein CTRSLALAGNPFNTGELFF. The chain uses TRBV12-3 or TRBV12-4 and TRBJ2-2; the match to TRBD2 covers 9 bases. This CDR3 region has 19 residues.